This note documents a single T cell receptor (beta chain) sequence. Its target is not known. The data derive from a study of Ad26.COV2.S vaccination and SARS-CoV-2 variants. Whole-study context: By the intramuscular route, Ad26.COV2.S was given once, or twice 56 days apart.

Profiling relied on immunoSEQ multiplex PCR, and the TCRdb table lists in-frame clones only, not all of them. This sample has more than 300,000 clones; about 86% occur once, and the top ten carry about 11%. Stated treatment: around 19 received Ad26.COV2.S at low or high dose, single or two shots; a few received placebo; per-sample allocation not given. It was on day 63 after the first vaccine or placebo injection that samples were taken. This Boston cohort included adults aged 18-55 years. Germline loops: CDR1 SGHAT, CDR2 FQNNGV. With 1 base clipped from V and 10 bases from J, the junction kept 12 bases outside the gene matches. The CDR3 contains 17 residues. The study's findings and limits: Vaccine and placebo recipients had similar non-spike TCR breadth.

V gene TRBV11-2 combines with J gene TRBJ1-6; TRBD1 matches 8 bases. The receptor's source is a person between 18 and 59 years old who received the Ad26.COV2.S COVID-19 vaccine or a placebo. Sequenced material: peripheral blood, taken in a trial of Ad26.COV2.S vaccine versus placebo. Written as DNA, the CDR3 is TGTGCCAGCAGCTTAGCCCCCCCGACAGGGGTATACTCACCCCTCCACTTT. Amino acid sequence: CASSLAPPTGVYSPLHF. The full variable domain, with the rest looked up from reference TRBV11-2 and TRBJ1-6, is EAGVAQSPRYKIIEKRQSVAFWCNPISGHATLYWYQQILGQGPKLLIQFQNNGVVDDSQLPKDRFSAERLKGVDSTLKIQPAKLEDSAVYLCASSLAPPTGVYSPLHFGNGTRLTVT.